The following is a T cell receptor beta chain sequence with its context. Individuals aged 18 to 89 years were recruited from roughly 22 US areas. This specimen belongs to a study of blood T cell repertoires in COVID-19. Turning to the study itself: Researchers got acute and convalescent COVID-19 samples from the United States, Italy and Spain. PBMCs, B-cell-depleted T cells, or T cells were the source of the cDNA or gDNA that made up the material.

This CDR3 is 14 amino acids long. V lost 3 bases, J lost 0 bases, and 3 bases stayed unmatched. CDR1 SGDLS and CDR2 YYNGEE come from the germline V gene. TCRdb's table, derived via immunoSEQ multiplex PCR, lists solely in-frame clones and lacks some. The data show under 150,000 clones, around 80% seen once. Sequenced input: PBMCs or T cells enriched from blood (not recorded which). The J gene is TRBJ2-7, the V gene TRBV9; 7 bases are shared with TRBD1. The TCR originated in a man in his forties or fifties with acute COVID-19. Written as DNA, the CDR3 is TGTGCCAGCAGCGCGGGACAGTCCTCCTACGAGCAGTACTTC. This sequence encodes CASSAGQSSYEQYF.